The 7 T cell receptor beta chains given below trace back to one sample, sequenced in a study of PD-L1 blockade in urothelial cancer. This sample's time point: peripheral blood 6 weeks after treatment start. Assay: immunoSEQ multiplex PCR; the TCRdb copy retains only in-frame clones and omits some. The repertoire holds 90,000 to 130,000 clones, with approximately 90% as singletons. The sequenced sample was PBMCs, obtained around atezolizumab (anti-PD-L1) treatment. Receptors originate from a man aged 55-75 years with urothelial cancer.

V and J are TRBV2 and TRBJ2-5, with D hard to call. V was clipped by 5 bases and J by 0 bases, with 7 bases between them. CDR1 is SNHLY and CDR2 is FYNNEI in the germline V gene. CDR3 length: 13 residues. The CDR3: CASSRLDQETQYF. DNA of the CDR3: TGTGCCAGCAGTAGACTGGACCAAGAGACCCAGTACTTC.

This rearrangement joins TRBV14 to TRBJ2-3; no reliable D call. Trimming removed 4 bases from V and 4 bases from J, with 9 bases in between. CDR3 length: 13 amino acids. Germline CDR1 reads SGHDN; CDR2 reads FVKESK. CDR3 residues: CASSRGFADTQYF. CDR3 bases: TGTGCCAGCAGCCGTGGCTTCGCAGATACGCAGTATTTT. The whole variable domain, filled in from reference TRBV14 and TRBJ2-3, reads EAGVTQFPSHSVIEKGQTVTLRCDPISGHDNLYWYRRVMGKEIKFLLHFVKESKQDESGMPNNRFLAERTGGTYSTLKVQPAELEDSGVYFCASSRGFADTQYFGPGTRLTVL.

This chain links TRBV21-1 with TRBJ2-4; TRBD2 was called by the table and not checked on the DNA. TRBV21-1 is listed as a pseudogene. This CDR3 region has 19 residues. The DNA for the CDR3 is TGTGCCAGCAGCAAAGGCGGGTTTCGTTCGGTGCGGGCCAAAAACATTCAGTACTTC. The encoded protein is CASSKGGFRSVRAKNIQYF.

The genes are TRBV27 and TRBJ2-5; TRBD2 matches 13 bases. Germline values: CDR1 MNHEY, CDR2 SMNVEV (reference sequence). With V trimmed by 8 bases and J by 2 bases, 5 bases remained unmatched. The CDR3 sequence is 15 residues long. CDR3 sequence (DNA): TGTGCCAGCTCGGGACTAGCGGGGAGTCAAGAGACCCAGTACTTC. This gives the protein CASSGLAGSQETQYF.

This rearrangement joins TRBV7-3 to TRBJ2-1; D perhaps matches TRBD2 (5 bases). V was trimmed by 2 bases and J by 0 bases, leaving 5 bases between them. Germline V gene sequence: CDR1 SGHTA, CDR2 FQGTGA. The CDR3 has 14 amino acids. The CDR3: CASSLRDSYNEQFF. DNA of the CDR3: TGTGCCAGCAGCTTACGGGACTCCTACAATGAGCAGTTCTTC.

The rearrangement links TRBV4-2 to TRBJ2-2, with TRBD2 matching over 8 bases. The length of the CDR3 is 17 residues. CDR1 is LGHNA, CDR2 YNFKEQ, per germline. J was trimmed by 4 bases and V by 4 bases; bases with no gene match: 11. CDR3 sequence reads: CASSRKGRGVSTGELFF. For the CDR3, the DNA is TGTGCCAGCAGCCGGAAGGGGCGGGGGGTGTCCACCGGGGAGCTGTTTTTT.

This sequence joins TRBV19 and TRBJ2-2, with D hard to call. The V gene lost 4 bases and the J gene lost 4 bases, with 10 bases spanning the gap. The CDR3 runs to 14 residues. Germline CDR1 and CDR2: LNHDA and SQIVND (reference sequence). CDR3 in amino acids: CASSTLSSTGELFF. CDR3 sequence (DNA): TGTGCCAGTAGTACCCTGTCGAGCACCGGGGAGCTGTTTTTT.